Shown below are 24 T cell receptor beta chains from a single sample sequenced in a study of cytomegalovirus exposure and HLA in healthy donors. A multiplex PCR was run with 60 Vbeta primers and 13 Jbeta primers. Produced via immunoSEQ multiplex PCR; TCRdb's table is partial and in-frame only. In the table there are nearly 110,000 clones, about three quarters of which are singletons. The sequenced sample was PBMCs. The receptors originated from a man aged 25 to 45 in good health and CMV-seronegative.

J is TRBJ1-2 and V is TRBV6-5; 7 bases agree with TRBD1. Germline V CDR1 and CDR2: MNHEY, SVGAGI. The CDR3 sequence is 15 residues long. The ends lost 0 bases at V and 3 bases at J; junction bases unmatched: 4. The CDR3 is CASSYSYRGHYGYTF. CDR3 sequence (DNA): TGTGCCAGCAGTTACTCGTATAGGGGGCACTATGGCTACACCTTC.

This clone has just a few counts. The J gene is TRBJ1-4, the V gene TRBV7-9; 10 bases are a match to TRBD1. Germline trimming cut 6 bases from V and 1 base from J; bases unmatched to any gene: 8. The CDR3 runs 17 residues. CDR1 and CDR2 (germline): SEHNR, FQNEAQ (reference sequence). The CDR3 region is CASRAGQGTLTNEKLFF. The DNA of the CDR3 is TGTGCCAGCAGAGCGGGACAGGGGACTTTAACTAATGAAAAACTGTTTTTT.

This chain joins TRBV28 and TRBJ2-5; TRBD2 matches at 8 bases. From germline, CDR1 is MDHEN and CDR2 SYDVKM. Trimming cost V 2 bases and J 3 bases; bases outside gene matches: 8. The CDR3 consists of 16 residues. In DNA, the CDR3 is TGTGCCAGCAGTTTAAAAAGGGGACTAGGGGAAGAGACCCAGTACTTC. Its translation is CASSLKRGLGEETQYF.

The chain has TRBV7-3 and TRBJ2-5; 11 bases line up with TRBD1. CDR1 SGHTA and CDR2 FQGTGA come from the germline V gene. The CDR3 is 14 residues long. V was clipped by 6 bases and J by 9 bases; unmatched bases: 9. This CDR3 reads CASSRTGGAKPQYF. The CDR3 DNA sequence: TGTGCCAGCAGTCGGACAGGGGGCGCAAAGCCCCAGTACTTC.

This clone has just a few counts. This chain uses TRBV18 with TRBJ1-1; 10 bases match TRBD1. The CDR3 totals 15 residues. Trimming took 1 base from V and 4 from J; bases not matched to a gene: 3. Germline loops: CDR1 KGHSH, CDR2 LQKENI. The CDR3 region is CASSPRTGGTTEAFF. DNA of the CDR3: TGTGCCAGCTCACCACGGACAGGGGGGACCACTGAAGCTTTCTTT. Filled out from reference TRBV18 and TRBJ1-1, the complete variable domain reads NAGVMQNPRHLVRRRGQEARLRCSPMKGHSHVYWYRQLPEEGLKFMVYLQKENIIDESGMPKERFSAEFPKEGPSILRIQQVVRGDSAAYFCASSPRTGGTTEAFFGQGTRLTVV.

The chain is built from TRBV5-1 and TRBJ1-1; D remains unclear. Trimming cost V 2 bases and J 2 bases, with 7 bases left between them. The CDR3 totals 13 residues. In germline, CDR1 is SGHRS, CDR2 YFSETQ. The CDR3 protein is CASSFNINTEAFF. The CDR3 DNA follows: TGCGCCAGCAGCTTTAACATTAACACTGAAGCTTTCTTT.

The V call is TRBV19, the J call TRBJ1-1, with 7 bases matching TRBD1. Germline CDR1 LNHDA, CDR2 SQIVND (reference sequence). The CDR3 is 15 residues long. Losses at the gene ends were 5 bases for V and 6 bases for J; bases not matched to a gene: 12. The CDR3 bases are TGTGCCAGTAGTGCGGGACAGCTTGAAGGGGCTGAAGCTTTCTTT. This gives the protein CASSAGQLEGAEAFF.

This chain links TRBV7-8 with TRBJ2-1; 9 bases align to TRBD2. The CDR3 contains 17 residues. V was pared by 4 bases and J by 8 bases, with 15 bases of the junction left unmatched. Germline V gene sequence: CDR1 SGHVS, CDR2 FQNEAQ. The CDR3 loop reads CASSSRRGAGGPDEQFF. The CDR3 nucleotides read TGTGCCAGCAGCTCCAGAAGGGGGGCGGGAGGGCCCGATGAGCAGTTCTTC.

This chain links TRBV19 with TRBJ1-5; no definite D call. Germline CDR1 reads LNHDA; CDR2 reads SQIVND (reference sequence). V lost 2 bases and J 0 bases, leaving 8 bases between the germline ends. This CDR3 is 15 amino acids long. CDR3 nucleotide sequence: TGTGCCAGTAGTATAACCACTGATAGCAATCAGCCCCAGCATTTT. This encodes CASSITTDSNQPQHF.

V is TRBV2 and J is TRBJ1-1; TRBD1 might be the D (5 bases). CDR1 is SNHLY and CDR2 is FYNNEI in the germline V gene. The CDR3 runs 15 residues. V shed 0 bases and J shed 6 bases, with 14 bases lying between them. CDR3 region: CASSEAQARPAEAFF. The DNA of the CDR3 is TGTGCCAGCAGTGAAGCACAGGCCCGGCCCGCTGAAGCTTTCTTT.

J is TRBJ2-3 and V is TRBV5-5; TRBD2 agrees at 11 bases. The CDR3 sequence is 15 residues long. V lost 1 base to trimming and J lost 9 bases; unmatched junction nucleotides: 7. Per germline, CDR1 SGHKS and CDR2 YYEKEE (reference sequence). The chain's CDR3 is CASSLFSGGAETQYF. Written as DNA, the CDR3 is TGTGCCAGCAGCTTGTTTAGCGGGGGGGCCGAGACGCAGTATTTT.

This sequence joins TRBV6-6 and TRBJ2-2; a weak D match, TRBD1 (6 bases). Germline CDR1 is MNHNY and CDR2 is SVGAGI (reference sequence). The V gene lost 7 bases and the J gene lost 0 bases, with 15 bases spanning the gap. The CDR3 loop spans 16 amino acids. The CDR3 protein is CASIAFGTPNTGELFF. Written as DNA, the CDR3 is TGTGCCAGCATCGCCTTCGGGACACCGAACACCGGGGAGCTGTTTTTT.

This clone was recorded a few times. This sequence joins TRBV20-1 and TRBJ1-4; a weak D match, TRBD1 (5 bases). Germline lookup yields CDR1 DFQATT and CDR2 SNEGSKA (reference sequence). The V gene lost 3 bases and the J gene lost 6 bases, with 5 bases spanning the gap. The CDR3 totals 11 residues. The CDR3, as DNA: TGCAGTGCTAGCAGGGATGAAAAACTGTTTTTT. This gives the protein CSASRDEKLFF.

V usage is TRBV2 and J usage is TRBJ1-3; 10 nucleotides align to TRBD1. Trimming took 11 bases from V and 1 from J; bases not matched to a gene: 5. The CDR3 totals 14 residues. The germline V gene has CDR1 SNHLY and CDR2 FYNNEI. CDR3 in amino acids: CAHPGQGSGNTIYF. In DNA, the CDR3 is TGTGCCCACCCGGGACAGGGGTCTGGAAACACCATATATTTT.

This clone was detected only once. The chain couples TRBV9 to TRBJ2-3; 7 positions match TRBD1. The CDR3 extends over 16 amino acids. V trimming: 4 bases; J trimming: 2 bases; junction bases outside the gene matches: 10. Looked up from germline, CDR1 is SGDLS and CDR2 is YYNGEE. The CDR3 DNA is TGTGCCAGCAGCACGCGACAGGGATGGGACACAGATACGCAGTATTTT. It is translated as CASSTRQGWDTDTQYF.

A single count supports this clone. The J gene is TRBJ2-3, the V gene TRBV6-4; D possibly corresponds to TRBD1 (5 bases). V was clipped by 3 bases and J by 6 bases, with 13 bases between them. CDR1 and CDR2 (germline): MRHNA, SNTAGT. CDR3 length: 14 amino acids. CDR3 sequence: CASSDAGFGDTQYF. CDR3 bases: TGTGCCAGCAGTGATGCAGGGTTCGGGGATACGCAGTATTTT.

The CDR3 sequence is CASRGLGNTIYF. CDR3 sequence (DNA): TGTGCCAGCAGGGGGCTCGGAAACACCATATATTTT. The rearrangement uses TRBV6-5 and TRBJ1-3, with D possibly matching TRBD1 (5 bases). Germline CDR1 MNHEY, CDR2 SVGAGI. The CDR3 is 12 residues long. V lost 6 bases and J lost 4, with 7 bases in between.

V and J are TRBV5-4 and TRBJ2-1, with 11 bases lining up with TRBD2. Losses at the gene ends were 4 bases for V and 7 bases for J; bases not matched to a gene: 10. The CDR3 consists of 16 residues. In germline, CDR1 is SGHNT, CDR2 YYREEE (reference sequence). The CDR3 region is CASSPSLAGGSNEQFF. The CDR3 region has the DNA TGTGCCAGCAGCCCCTCGCTAGCGGGGGGTAGTAATGAGCAGTTCTTC.

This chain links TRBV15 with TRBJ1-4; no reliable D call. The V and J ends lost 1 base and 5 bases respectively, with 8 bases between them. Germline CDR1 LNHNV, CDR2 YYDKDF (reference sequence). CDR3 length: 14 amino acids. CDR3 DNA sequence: TGTGCCACCAGCAGAGCCAGATTGAATGAAAAACTGTTTTTT. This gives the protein CATSRARLNEKLFF. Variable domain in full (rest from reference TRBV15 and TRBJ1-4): DAMVIQNPRYQVTQFGKPVTLSCSQTLNHNVMYWYQQKSSQAPKLLFHYYDKDFNNEADTPDNFQSRRPNTSFCFLDIRSPGLGDTAMYLCATSRARLNEKLFFGSGTQLSVL.

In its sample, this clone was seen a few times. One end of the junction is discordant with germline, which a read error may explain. DNA of the CDR3: TGCACCGTTCGGGGGGGGCATGTCGGAAATGAGCAGTTCTTC. Amino acids: CTVRGGHVGNEQFF. The gene calls are TRBV29-1 and TRBJ2-1; 8 positions agree with TRBD2. CDR1 SQVTM and CDR2 ANQGSEA come from the germline V gene. CDR3 length: 14 residues.

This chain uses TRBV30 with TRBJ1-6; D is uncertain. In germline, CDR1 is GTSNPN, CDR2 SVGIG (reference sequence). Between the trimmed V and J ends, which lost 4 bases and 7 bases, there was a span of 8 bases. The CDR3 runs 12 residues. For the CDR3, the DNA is TGTGCCTGGAACAACAACAATTCACCCCTCCACTTT. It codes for CAWNNNNSPLHF.

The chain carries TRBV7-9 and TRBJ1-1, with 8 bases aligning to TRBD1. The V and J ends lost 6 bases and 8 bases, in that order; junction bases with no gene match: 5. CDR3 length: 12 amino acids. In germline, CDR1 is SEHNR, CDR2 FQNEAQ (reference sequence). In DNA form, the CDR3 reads TGTGCCAGCAGACCTACAGGGGGGGAAGCTTTCTTT. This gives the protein CASRPTGGEAFF.

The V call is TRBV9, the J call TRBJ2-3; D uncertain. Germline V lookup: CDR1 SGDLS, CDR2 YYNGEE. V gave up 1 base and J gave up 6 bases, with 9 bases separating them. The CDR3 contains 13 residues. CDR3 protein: CASSVPGSDTQYF. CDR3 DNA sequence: TGTGCCAGCAGCGTACCCGGTTCTGATACGCAGTATTTT. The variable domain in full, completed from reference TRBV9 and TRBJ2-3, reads DSGVTQTPKHLITATGQRVTLRCSPRSGDLSVYWYQQSLDQGLQFLIQYYNGEERAKGNILERFSAQQFPDLHSELNLSSLELGDSALYFCASSVPGSDTQYFGPGTRLTVL.

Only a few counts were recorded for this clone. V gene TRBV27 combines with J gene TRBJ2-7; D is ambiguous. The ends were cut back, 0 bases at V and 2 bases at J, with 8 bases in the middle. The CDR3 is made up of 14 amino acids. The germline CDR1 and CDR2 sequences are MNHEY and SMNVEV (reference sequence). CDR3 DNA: TGTGCCAGCAGTTTATCCTGGTCGGCCTACGAGCAGTACTTC. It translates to CASSLSWSAYEQYF.